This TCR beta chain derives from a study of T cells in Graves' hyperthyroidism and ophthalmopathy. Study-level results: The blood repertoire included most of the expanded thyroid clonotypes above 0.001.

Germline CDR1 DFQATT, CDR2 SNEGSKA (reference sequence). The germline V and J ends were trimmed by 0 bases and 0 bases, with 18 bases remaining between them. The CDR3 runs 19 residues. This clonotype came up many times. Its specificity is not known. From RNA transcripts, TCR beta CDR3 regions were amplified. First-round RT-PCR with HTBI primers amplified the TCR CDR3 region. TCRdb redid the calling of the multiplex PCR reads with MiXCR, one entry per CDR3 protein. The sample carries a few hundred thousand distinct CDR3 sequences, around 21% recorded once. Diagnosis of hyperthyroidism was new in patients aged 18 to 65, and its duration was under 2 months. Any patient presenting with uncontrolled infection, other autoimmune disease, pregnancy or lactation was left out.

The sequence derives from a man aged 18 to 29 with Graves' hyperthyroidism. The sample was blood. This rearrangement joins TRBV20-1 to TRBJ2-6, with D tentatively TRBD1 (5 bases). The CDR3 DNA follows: TGCAGTGCTAGAGATCGGCTTGCAGGGTTGGGCTCTGGGGCCAACGTCCTGACTTTC. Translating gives CSARDRLAGLGSGANVLTF.